Below, 17 T cell receptor beta chains from the same sample are listed, as sequenced in a study of cytomegalovirus exposure and HLA in healthy donors. The PCR used 60 Vbeta and 13 Jbeta primers. Clones were sequenced by immunoSEQ multiplex PCR, and TCRdb holds only the in-frame ones, with some missing. The table records around 91,000 clones, around four fifths of them present only once. The sequenced material came from PBMCs. All receptors come from a male donor in good health and CMV-seropositive.

The V and J genes are TRBV5-6 and TRBJ2-5; D is uncertain. The CDR3 runs 15 residues. Trimming removed 1 base at V and 5 bases at J, with 15 bases between. Germline V gives CDR1 SGHDT, CDR2 YYEEEE. CDR3 sequence (DNA): TGTGCCAGCAGCTTGTGGATTGGCCAGGTTGAGACCCAGTACTTC. Protein: CASSLWIGQVETQYF.

The CDR3: CASSSLAGYMNEQFF. In DNA form, the CDR3 reads TGCGCCAGCAGCTCCCTAGCGGGATACATGAATGAGCAGTTCTTC. V gene TRBV5-1 combines with J gene TRBJ2-1, with 9 bases aligning to TRBD2. CDR1 and CDR2 (germline): SGHRS, YFSETQ. The trim removed 3 bases at V and 7 bases at J, leaving 8 bases unmatched. This CDR3 has 15 residues. Combining the CDR3 with reference TRBV5-1 and TRBJ2-1 gives the whole variable domain KAGVTQTPRYLIKTRGQQVTLSCSPISGHRSVSWYQQTPGQGLQFLFEYFSETQRNKGNFPGRFSGRQFSNSRSEMNVSTLELGDSALYLCASSSLAGYMNEQFFGPGTRLTVL.

This clone was detected a few times. The chain links TRBV6-1 to TRBJ2-3, with 7 bases that match TRBD2. V shed 0 bases, J shed 2 bases, and the junction held 8 bases outside the gene matches. This CDR3 spans 17 amino acids. Germline-derived CDR1 and CDR2 are MNHNS and SASEGT. CDR3 DNA sequence: TGTGCCAGCAGTGAAGCGGCGGCTAGCGGCCTCACAGATACGCAGTATTTT. Translation gives CASSEAAASGLTDTQYF.

The chain combines TRBV7-2 with TRBJ2-7, with D perhaps matching TRBD1 (6 bases). Trimming stripped 5 bases from V and 2 bases from J, with 13 bases between. Germline V lookup: CDR1 SGHTA, CDR2 FQGNSA. This CDR3 region has 14 residues. The chain's CDR3 is CASSPNRVTYEQYF. CDR3 sequence (DNA): TGTGCCAGCAGCCCAAACAGGGTTACCTACGAGCAGTACTTC.

This chain links TRBV5-1 with TRBJ2-7; a possible D gene is TRBD1 (6 bases). V dropped 0 bases and J dropped 7 bases, with 14 bases sitting between them. Germline CDR1 and CDR2: SGHRS and YFSETQ. This CDR3 is 14 amino acids long. CDR3: CASSLDDLGGEQYF. Here the CDR3 DNA reads TGCGCCAGCAGCTTGGATGACCTAGGGGGTGAGCAGTACTTC.

This clone has a single count. The chain is built from TRBV5-1 and TRBJ1-4; D is perhaps TRBD1 (5 bases). CDR3 length equals 16 residues. The germline V and J ends were trimmed by 4 bases and 0 bases, with 13 bases remaining between them. Germline CDR1 is SGHRS and CDR2 is YFSETQ. CDR3 in DNA: TGCGCCAGCAGCCTGGACATGTCCGCAACTAATGAAAAACTGTTTTTT. This gives the protein CASSLDMSATNEKLFF.

The V call is TRBV10-3, the J call TRBJ2-3, with 10 positions matching TRBD2. J lost 4 bases, V lost 2 bases, and 3 bases had no gene match. Germline V CDR1 and CDR2: ENHRY, SYGVKD. The CDR3 length is 15 residues. CDR3 residues: CAISEGLAGADTQYF. CDR3 coding DNA: TGTGCCATCAGTGAGGGTCTAGCGGGAGCAGATACGCAGTATTTT.

The V call is TRBV28, the J call TRBJ1-5; 7 positions match TRBD1. The germline V gene has CDR1 MDHEN and CDR2 SYDVKM. The CDR3 totals 16 residues. The trim removed 5 bases at V and 1 base at J, leaving 8 bases unmatched. The chain's CDR3 is CASSKTGPGSNQPQHF. In nucleotides, the CDR3 is TGTGCCAGCAGTAAGACAGGGCCGGGGAGCAATCAGCCCCAGCATTTT. Variable domain in full (rest from reference TRBV28 and TRBJ1-5): DVKVTQSSRYLVKRTGEKVFLECVQDMDHENMFWYRQDPGLGLRLIYFSYDVKMKEKGDIPEGYSVSREKKERFSLILESASTNQTSMYLCASSKTGPGSNQPQHFGDGTRLSIL.

V is TRBV18 and J is TRBJ2-3; TRBD1 might be the D (5 bases). Germline-derived CDR1 and CDR2 are KGHSH and LQKENI. This CDR3 is 15 amino acids long. Trimming left V 6 bases short and J 0 bases short, with 13 bases between. Written as DNA, the CDR3 is TGTGCCAGCTCCGACAGTGATACTAGCACAGATACGCAGTATTTT. Translated: CASSDSDTSTDTQYF.

V and J are TRBV9 and TRBJ2-5, with 7 positions matching TRBD1. CDR1 SGDLS and CDR2 YYNGEE come from the germline V gene. This CDR3 comprises 15 residues. After removal of 3 bases from V and 5 bases from J, the junction contained 10 bases not matched to a gene. The CDR3 protein is CASSAFTGDQETQYF. CDR3 coding DNA: TGTGCCAGCAGCGCTTTTACAGGGGATCAGGAGACCCAGTACTTC.

The gene calls are TRBV28 and TRBJ1-2, with D unresolved. The length of the CDR3 is 12 residues. V lost 1 base and J 14 bases, leaving 14 bases between the germline ends. Germline V lookup: CDR1 MDHEN, CDR2 SYDVKM. The CDR3 coding sequence is TGTGCCAGCAGTTTATTACACGGGGTCTTAACCTTC. Translating it yields CASSLLHGVLTF.

The genes are TRBV5-1 and TRBJ2-2; TRBD1 is a possible D gene (6 bases). V was cut by 3 bases and J by 4 bases, with 7 bases left in between. CDR3 size: 13 residues. Per the germline V gene, CDR1 is SGHRS and CDR2 is YFSETQ. The CDR3 DNA reads TGCGCCAGCAGCTCAGGGGTCACCGGGGAGCTGTTTTTT. It specifies CASSSGVTGELFF. Full variable domain (missing parts from reference TRBV5-1 and TRBJ2-2): KAGVTQTPRYLIKTRGQQVTLSCSPISGHRSVSWYQQTPGQGLQFLFEYFSETQRNKGNFPGRFSGRQFSNSRSEMNVSTLELGDSALYLCASSSGVTGELFFGEGSRLTVL.

This clone turned up a few times. The chain joins TRBV6-4 to TRBJ2-2; D is perhaps TRBD2 (6 bases). CDR3 size: 14 residues. Trimming left V 4 bases short and J 3 bases short, with 9 bases between. Germline V lookup: CDR1 MRHNA, CDR2 SNTAGT. CDR3: CASSVVADTGELFF. DNA for the CDR3: TGTGCCAGCAGTGTGGTAGCGGACACCGGGGAGCTGTTTTTT.

The chain links TRBV21-1 to TRBJ2-1; TRBD2 was called by the table and not checked on the DNA. TRBV21-1 is annotated as a pseudogene. CDR3 size: 16 residues. CDR3 loop: CASPKPNAGSYNEQFF. CDR3 DNA sequence: TGTGCCAGCCCTAAACCGAACGCGGGCTCCTACAATGAGCAGTTCTTC.

The V call is TRBV6-6, the J call TRBJ2-3; 13 nucleotides match TRBD2. After removal of 6 bases from V and 6 bases from J, the junction contained 6 bases not matched to a gene. The V gene's germline CDR1 is MNHNY and CDR2 SVGAGI (reference sequence). The CDR3 contains 15 residues. CDR3 sequence: CASRLGTSGIDTQYF. The CDR3, as DNA: TGTGCCAGCAGACTCGGGACTAGCGGGATTGATACGCAGTATTTT.

The CDR3 nucleotides are TGTGCCAGCAGCTTGGCCCCGGGACTAGCTGAGGCCGGGGAGCTGTTTTTT. Protein sequence: CASSLAPGLAEAGELFF. This chain links TRBV5-4 with TRBJ2-2, with 9 bases fitting TRBD2. The trim removed 0 bases at V and 6 bases at J, leaving 9 bases unmatched. The CDR3 length is 17 residues. CDR1 is SGHNT and CDR2 is YYREEE in the germline V gene (reference sequence).

The chain uses TRBV9 and TRBJ2-7, with D perhaps matching TRBD2 (6 bases). This CDR3 region has 14 residues. V lost 2 bases to trimming and J lost 3 bases, with 12 bases between them. Germline CDR1 is SGDLS and CDR2 is YYNGEE. In DNA, the CDR3 is TGTGCCAGCAGCGTTTCGGCGGGATTCTACGAGCAGTACTTC. It encodes CASSVSAGFYEQYF.